This T cell receptor (beta chain) is drawn from a study of identical twins. This clonotype was observed many times. The CDR3 has 11 residues. The germline V and J ends were trimmed by 6 bases and 9 bases, with 12 bases remaining between them. Germline V lookup: CDR1 DFQATT, CDR2 SNEGSKA (reference sequence). TCRdb re-derived calls from the 5' RACE reads in MiXCR, one entry per CDR3 protein. This table holds roughly 500,000 distinct CDR3 sequences, 22% found once. The data were also submitted as part of a second study, on T cells expressing NK-cell markers.

The sample taken for sequencing was CD4+ T cells sorted from blood. This clonotype originated in a woman between 18 and 29 years old in good health. J is TRBJ2-1 and V is TRBV20-1; D remains ambiguous. CDR3 region: CSAEMIREQFF. In DNA, the CDR3 is TGCAGTGCCGAGATGATACGTGAGCAGTTCTTC.